These 6 T cell receptor beta chains came from one sample sequenced in a study of blood T cell repertoires in COVID-19. Produced via immunoSEQ multiplex PCR; TCRdb's table is partial and in-frame only. The data hold around 23,000 clones, with just over 85% observed a single time. The specimen was peripheral blood. These receptors all come from a woman at least 80 years old with active or convalescent COVID-19.

The chain is built from TRBV5-6 and TRBJ1-3; D may be TRBD1 (6 bases). CDR1 and CDR2 (germline): SGHDT, YYEEEE. V lost 5 bases and J 0 bases, leaving 18 bases between the germline ends. The CDR3 has 17 residues. CDR3 protein: CASRRLNTGISGNTIYF. CDR3 coding DNA: TGTGCCAGCAGGCGACTCAATACAGGGATCTCTGGAAACACCATATATTTT.

The CDR3 region has the DNA TGCGCCAGCAGCTTGGACGGGAGAACAGAGACCCAGTACTTC. Translating it yields CASSLDGRTETQYF. The rearrangement links TRBV5-1 to TRBJ2-5, with TRBD2 as a possible D gene (6 bases). This CDR3 comprises 14 residues. Germline-derived CDR1 and CDR2 are SGHRS and YFSETQ. Between the trimmed V and J ends, which lost 0 bases and 4 bases, there was a span of 10 bases.

This clone was detected only a few times. The chain joins TRBV5-1 to TRBJ1-1; no firm D call. Trimming pared 4 bases from V and 11 bases from J, leaving 15 bases between. In germline, CDR1 is SGHRS, CDR2 YFSETQ. The CDR3 runs 12 residues. DNA for the CDR3: TGCGCCAGCAGCGCACCTGAGGGCCGGGCTTTCTTT. Amino acid sequence: CASSAPEGRAFF.

The chain is built from TRBV30 and TRBJ2-1; TRBD2 matches at 8 bases. Germline V gives CDR1 GTSNPN, CDR2 SVGIG (reference sequence). The CDR3 spans 14 residues. J gave up 4 bases and V 3 bases, and 5 bases lay outside the gene matches. CDR3 coding DNA: TGTGCCTGGAGGCGGGGGGCCGGATACAATGAGCAGTTCTTC. Amino acids: CAWRRGAGYNEQFF.

The V call is TRBV7-2, the J call TRBJ2-1, with 8 nucleotides matching TRBD2. The CDR3 loop spans 15 amino acids. V shed 5 bases, J shed 7 bases, and the junction held 10 bases outside the gene matches. Germline V gene lookup returns CDR1 SGHTA and CDR2 FQGNSA. Here the CDR3 DNA reads TGTGCCAGCAGCACAGGACTAGCCCTGGTAAATGAGCAGTTCTTC. Protein sequence: CASSTGLALVNEQFF.

V gene TRBV5-1 combines with J gene TRBJ2-5; 9 positions agree with TRBD1. This CDR3 is 15 amino acids long. CDR1 and CDR2 from the germline V gene are SGHRS and YFSETQ. J gave up 6 bases and V 4 bases, and 10 bases lay outside the gene matches. The CDR3 reads CASSTGQGRVKTQYF. The CDR3 DNA reads as TGCGCCAGCAGCACCGGACAGGGGCGGGTGAAGACCCAGTACTTC. Filled out from reference TRBV5-1 and TRBJ2-5, the complete variable domain reads KAGVTQTPRYLIKTRGQQVTLSCSPISGHRSVSWYQQTPGQGLQFLFEYFSETQRNKGNFPGRFSGRQFSNSRSEMNVSTLELGDSALYLCASSTGQGRVKTQYFGPGTRLLVL.